This T cell receptor beta chain was retrieved from a study of blood T cell repertoires in COVID-19. Across the study: The United States, Italy and Spain provided the acute and convalescent COVID-19 samples. Sources were T cells, B-cell-depleted T cells, or PBMCs; the material itself was cDNA or gDNA.

V lost 4 bases, J lost 4 bases, and 13 bases lay in between. Germline V gene lookup returns CDR1 LGHNA and CDR2 YSLEER. This CDR3 is built from 14 residues. This clone was picked up one time. In the original workflow: Amplified reference gene primers provided the basis for estimating nucleated cell counts. The data were produced by immunoSEQ multiplex PCR, yet TCRdb's version contains in-frame clones alone and is incomplete. V and J calls and clone size follow that table, whereas D and trimming were derived from the DNA. The table records about 140,000 clones, about 77% of them present only once. Material: peripheral blood. V usage is TRBV4-3 and J usage is TRBJ1-2; a weak D match, TRBD1 (6 bases). This TCR came from a woman in her 50s with active or convalescent COVID-19. The CDR3 nucleotides are TGCGCCAGCAGCCTAGGGGGACATGGCTATGGCTACACCTTC. Translating it yields CASSLGGHGYGYTF.